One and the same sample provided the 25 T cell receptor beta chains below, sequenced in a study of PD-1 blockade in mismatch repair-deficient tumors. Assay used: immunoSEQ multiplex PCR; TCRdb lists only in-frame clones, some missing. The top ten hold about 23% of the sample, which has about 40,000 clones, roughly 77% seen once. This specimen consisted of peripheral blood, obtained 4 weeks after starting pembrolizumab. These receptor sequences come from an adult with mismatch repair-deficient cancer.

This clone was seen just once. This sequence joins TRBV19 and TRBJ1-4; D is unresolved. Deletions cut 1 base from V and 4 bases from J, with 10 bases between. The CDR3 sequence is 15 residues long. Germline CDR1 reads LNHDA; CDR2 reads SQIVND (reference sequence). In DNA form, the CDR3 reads TGTGCCAGTAGTATAGGGACGGGTGGTAATGAAAAACTGTTTTTT. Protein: CASSIGTGGNEKLFF.

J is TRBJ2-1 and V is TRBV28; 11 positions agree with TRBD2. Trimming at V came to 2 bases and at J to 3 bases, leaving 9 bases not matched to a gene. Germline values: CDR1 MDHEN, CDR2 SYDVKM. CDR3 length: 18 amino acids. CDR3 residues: CASSLVTSGMRSYNEQFF. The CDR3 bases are TGTGCCAGCAGTTTAGTGACTAGCGGGATGCGAAGCTACAATGAGCAGTTCTTC.

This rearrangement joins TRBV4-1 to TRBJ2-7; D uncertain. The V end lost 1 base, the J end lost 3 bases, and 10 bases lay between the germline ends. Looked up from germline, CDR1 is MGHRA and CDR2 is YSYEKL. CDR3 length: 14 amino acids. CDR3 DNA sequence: TGCGCCAGCAGCCAAGCTCAGGTGGACTACGAGCAGTACTTC. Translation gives CASSQAQVDYEQYF.

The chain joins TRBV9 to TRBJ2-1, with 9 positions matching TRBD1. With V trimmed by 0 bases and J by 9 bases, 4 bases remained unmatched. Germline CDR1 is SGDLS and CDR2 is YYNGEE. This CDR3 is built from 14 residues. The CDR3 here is CASSVGTGGSEQFF. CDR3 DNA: TGTGCCAGCAGCGTAGGTACAGGGGGCAGTGAGCAGTTCTTC.

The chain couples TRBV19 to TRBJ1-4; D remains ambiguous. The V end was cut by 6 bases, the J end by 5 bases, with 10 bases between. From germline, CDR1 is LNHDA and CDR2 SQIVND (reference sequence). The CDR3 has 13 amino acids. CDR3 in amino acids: CASRVGRNEKLFF. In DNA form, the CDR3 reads TGTGCCAGTAGGGTAGGACGGAATGAAAAACTGTTTTTT.

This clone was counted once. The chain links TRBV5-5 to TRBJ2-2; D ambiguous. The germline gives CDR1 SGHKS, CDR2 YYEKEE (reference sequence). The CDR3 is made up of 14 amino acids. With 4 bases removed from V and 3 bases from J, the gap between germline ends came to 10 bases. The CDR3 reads CASSLAAYTGELFF. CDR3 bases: TGTGCCAGCAGCCTTGCGGCCTACACCGGGGAGCTGTTTTTT.

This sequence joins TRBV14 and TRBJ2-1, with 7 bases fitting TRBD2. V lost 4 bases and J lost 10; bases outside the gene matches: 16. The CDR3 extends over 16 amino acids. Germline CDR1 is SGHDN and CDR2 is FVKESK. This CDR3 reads CASSPLHRLASYEQFF. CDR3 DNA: TGTGCCAGCAGCCCTCTCCATAGACTAGCATCATACGAGCAGTTCTTC.

The CDR3 loop reads CASSPYTDSYEQYF. The CDR3 DNA reads TGTGCCAGTAGTCCGTACACGGACTCCTACGAGCAGTACTTC. V is TRBV19 and J is TRBJ2-7; no firm D call. Germline values: CDR1 LNHDA, CDR2 SQIVND (reference sequence). V was pared by 5 bases and J by 0 bases, with 11 bases between. This CDR3 is built from 14 residues.

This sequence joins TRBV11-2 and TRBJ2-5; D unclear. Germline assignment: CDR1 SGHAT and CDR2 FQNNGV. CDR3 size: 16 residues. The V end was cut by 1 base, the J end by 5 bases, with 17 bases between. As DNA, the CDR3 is TGTGCCAGCAGCTTAGTCTCCGTGGGTGGGCGGGAGACCCAGTACTTC. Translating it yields CASSLVSVGGRETQYF.

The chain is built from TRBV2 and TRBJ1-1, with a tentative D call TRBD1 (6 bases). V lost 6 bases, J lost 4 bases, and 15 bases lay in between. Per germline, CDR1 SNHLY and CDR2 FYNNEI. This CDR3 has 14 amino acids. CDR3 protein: CASSAQGGGTEAFF. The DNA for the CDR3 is TGTGCCAGCAGCGCACAGGGAGGGGGCACTGAAGCTTTCTTT. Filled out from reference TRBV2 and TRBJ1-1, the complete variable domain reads EPEVTQTPSHQVTQMGQEVILRCVPISNHLYFYWYRQILGQKVEFLVSFYNNEISEKSEIFDDQFSVERPDGSNFTLKIRSTKLEDSAMYFCASSAQGGGTEAFFGQGTRLTVV.

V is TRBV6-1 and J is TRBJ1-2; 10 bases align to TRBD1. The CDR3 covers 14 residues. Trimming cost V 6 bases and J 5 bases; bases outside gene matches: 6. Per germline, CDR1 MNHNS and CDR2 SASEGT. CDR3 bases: TGTGCCAGCAGCGAGGGGACAGGGGTTTATGGCTACACCTTC. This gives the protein CASSEGTGVYGYTF.

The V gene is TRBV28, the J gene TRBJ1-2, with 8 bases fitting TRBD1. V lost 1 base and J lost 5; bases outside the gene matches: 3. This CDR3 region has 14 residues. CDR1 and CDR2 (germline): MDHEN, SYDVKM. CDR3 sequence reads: CASSLSDRGYGYTF. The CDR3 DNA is TGTGCCAGCAGTTTATCCGACAGGGGATATGGCTACACCTTC.

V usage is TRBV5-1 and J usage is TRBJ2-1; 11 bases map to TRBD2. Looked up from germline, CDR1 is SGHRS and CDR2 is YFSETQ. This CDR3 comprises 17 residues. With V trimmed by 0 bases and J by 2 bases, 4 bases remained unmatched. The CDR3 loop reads CASSLVAGGTTYNEQFF. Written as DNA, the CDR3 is TGCGCCAGCAGCTTGGTAGCGGGAGGGACCACCTACAATGAGCAGTTCTTC. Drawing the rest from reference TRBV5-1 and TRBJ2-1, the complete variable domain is KAGVTQTPRYLIKTRGQQVTLSCSPISGHRSVSWYQQTPGQGLQFLFEYFSETQRNKGNFPGRFSGRQFSNSRSEMNVSTLELGDSALYLCASSLVAGGTTYNEQFFGPGTRLTVL.

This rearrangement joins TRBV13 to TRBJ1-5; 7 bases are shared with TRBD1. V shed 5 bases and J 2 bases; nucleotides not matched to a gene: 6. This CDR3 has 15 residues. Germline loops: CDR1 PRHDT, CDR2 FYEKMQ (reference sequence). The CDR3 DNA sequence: TGTGCCAGCAGCAAAGGGGGCGCGGGCAATCAGCCCCAGCATTTT. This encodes CASSKGGAGNQPQHF.

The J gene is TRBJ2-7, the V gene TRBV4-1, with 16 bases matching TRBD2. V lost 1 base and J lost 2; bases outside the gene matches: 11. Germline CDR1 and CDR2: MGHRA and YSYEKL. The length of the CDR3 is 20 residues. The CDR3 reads CASSQVGSGLAGGPTYEQYF. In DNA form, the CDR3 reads TGCGCCAGCAGCCAAGTGGGATCGGGACTAGCGGGAGGGCCCACCTACGAGCAGTACTTC.

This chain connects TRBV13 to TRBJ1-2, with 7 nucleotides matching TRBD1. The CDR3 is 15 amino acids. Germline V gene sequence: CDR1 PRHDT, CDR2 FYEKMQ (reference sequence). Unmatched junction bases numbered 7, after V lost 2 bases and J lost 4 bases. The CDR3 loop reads CASSLLAGGGYGYTF. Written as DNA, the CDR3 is TGTGCCAGCAGCTTATTGGCAGGGGGAGGCTATGGCTACACCTTC.

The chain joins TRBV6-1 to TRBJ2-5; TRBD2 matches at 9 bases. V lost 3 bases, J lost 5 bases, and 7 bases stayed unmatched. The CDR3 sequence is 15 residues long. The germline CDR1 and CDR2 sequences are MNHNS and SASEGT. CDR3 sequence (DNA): TGTGCCAGCAGTGAGGCAGCGGGAGGTCAGGAGACCCAGTACTTC. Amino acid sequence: CASSEAAGGQETQYF.

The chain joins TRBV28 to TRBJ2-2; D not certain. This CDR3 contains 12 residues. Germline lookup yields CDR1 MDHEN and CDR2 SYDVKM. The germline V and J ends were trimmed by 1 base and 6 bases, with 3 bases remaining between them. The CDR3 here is CASSLFSGELFF. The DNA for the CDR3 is TGTGCCAGCAGTTTATTTTCCGGGGAGCTGTTTTTT.

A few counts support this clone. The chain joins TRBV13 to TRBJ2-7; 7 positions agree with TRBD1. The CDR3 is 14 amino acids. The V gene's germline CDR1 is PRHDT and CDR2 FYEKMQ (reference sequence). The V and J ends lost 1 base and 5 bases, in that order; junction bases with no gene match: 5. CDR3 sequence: CASSLAQGLNEQYF. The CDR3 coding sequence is TGTGCCAGCAGCTTAGCACAGGGGCTAAACGAGCAGTACTTC.

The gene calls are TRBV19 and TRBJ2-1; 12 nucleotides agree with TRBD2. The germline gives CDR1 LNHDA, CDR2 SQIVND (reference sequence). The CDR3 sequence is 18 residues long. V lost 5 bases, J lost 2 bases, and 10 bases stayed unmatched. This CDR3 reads CASSPPGLAGWAYNEQFF. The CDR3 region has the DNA TGTGCCAGTAGTCCTCCGGGACTAGCGGGTTGGGCCTACAATGAGCAGTTCTTC.

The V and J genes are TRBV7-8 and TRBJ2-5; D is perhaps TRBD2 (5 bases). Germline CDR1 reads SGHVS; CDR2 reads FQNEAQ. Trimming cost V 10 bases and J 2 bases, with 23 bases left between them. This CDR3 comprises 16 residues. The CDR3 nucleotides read TGTGCCACGGGGTCCATTGGTTTTCGGGGACAAGAGACCCAGTACTTC. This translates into CATGSIGFRGQETQYF.

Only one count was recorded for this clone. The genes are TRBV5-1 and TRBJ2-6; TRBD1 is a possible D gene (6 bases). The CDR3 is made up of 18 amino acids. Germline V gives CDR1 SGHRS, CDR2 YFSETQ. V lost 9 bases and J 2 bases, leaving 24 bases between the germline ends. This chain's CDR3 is CATTLGGPQGTGANVLTF. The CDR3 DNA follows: TGCGCCACTACCCTAGGGGGACCCCAGGGTACTGGGGCCAACGTCCTGACTTTC. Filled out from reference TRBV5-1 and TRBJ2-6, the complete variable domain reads KAGVTQTPRYLIKTRGQQVTLSCSPISGHRSVSWYQQTPGQGLQFLFEYFSETQRNKGNFPGRFSGRQFSNSRSEMNVSTLELGDSALYLCATTLGGPQGTGANVLTFGAGSRLTVL.

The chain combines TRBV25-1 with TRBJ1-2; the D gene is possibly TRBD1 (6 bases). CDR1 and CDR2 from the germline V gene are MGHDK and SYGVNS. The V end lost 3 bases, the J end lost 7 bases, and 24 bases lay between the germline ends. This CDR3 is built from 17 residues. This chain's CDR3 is CASSERGSGSQLGGYTF. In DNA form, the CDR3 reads TGTGCCAGCAGTGAGAGGGGGTCAGGGAGTCAGTTAGGTGGCTACACCTTC.

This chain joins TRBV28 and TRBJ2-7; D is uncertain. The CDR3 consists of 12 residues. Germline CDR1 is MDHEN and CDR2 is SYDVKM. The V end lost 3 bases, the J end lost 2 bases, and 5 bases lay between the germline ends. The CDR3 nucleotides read TGTGCCAGCAGTTTGAAGGCCTACGAGCAGTACTTC. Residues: CASSLKAYEQYF.

The CDR3 bases are TGTGCCAGCAGCCAAGATCCGGCTAGCGGTCCGTACTCCTACGAGCAGTACTTC. Amino acid sequence: CASSQDPASGPYSYEQYF. The rearrangement joins TRBV4-2 to TRBJ2-7; TRBD2 matches 7 bases. CDR1 and CDR2 (germline): LGHNA, YNFKEQ. J lost 0 bases, V lost 0 bases, and 11 bases had no gene match. The CDR3 loop spans 18 amino acids.